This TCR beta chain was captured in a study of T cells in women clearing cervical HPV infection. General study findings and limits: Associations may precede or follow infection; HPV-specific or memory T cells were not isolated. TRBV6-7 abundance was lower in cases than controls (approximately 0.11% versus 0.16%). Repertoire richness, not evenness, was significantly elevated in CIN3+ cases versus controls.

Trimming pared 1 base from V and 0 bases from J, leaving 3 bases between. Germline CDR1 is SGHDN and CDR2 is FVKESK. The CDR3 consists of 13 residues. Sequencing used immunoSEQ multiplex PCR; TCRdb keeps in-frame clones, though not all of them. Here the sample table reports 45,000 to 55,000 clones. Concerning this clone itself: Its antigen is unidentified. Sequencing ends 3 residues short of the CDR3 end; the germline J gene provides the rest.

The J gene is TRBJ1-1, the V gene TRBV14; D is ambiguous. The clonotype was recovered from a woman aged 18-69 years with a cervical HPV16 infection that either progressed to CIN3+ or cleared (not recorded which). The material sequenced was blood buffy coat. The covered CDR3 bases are TGTGCCAGCAGCCAAGCTCTGAACACTGAA. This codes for CASSQALNTE. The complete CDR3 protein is CASSQALNTEAFF.